The rows below give T cell receptor beta chains drawn from one sample of a study of blood T cell repertoires in COVID-19. Some clones are missing from TCRdb's copy, which holds only in-frame ones; the method was immunoSEQ multiplex PCR. The profile shows over 200,000 clones, roughly 85% of them singletons. Sample: PBMCs or T cells enriched from blood (not recorded which). These TCRs come from a woman aged 45-65 years who had recovered from COVID-19. Both conserved end residues are part of each CDR3. The D gene is left open where the match is weak. Clone size is not always given. Where it is, it says once, few, many or a class for expanded clones.

TRBV4-1	TRBJ2-1	TRBD2	once	CASSHPGLLYNELFF	TGCGCCAGCAGCCATCCGGGACTACTATACAATGAGCTGTTCTTC
TRBV5-1	TRBJ2-1	-	-	CASRAQAKTNNEQFF	TGCGCCAGCAGGGCACAGGCCAAGACGAACAATGAGCAGTTCTTC
TRBV7-7	TRBJ2-1	-	-	CASSLGGTNEQFF	TGTGCTAGCAGCTTAGGGGGGACAAATGAGCAGTTCTTC
TRBV7-9	TRBJ2-4	-	-	CASSSGGSNIQYF	TGTGCCAGCAGCTCCGGCGGCTCCAACATTCAGTACTTC
TRBV28	TRBJ2-6	TRBD2	-	CASSAPGGYGANVLTF	TGTGCCAGCAGTGCTCCGGGAGGGTATGGGGCCAACGTCCTGACTTTC
TRBV28	TRBJ2-7	-	-	CASTAGVEQYF	TGTGCCAGCACGGCAGGGGTCGAGCAGTACTTC
TRBV11-2	TRBJ1-4	-	-	CASSLGAGIREKLFF	TGTGCCAGCAGCTTAGGGGCAGGGATTAGAGAAAAACTGTTTTTT
TRBV25-1	TRBJ1-2	TRBD1	-	CASSELHRDSHHYGYTF	TGTGCCAGCAGTGAACTTCACCGGGACAGTCATCACTATGGCTACACCTTC
TRBV28	TRBJ1-2	-	-	CASSLQRGANYGYTF	TGTGCCAGCAGTTTACAGCGGGGGGCTAACTATGGCTACACCTTC
TRBV18	TRBJ2-4	-	-	CASSPVGGVNIQYF	TGTGCCAGCTCACCCGTAGGAGGGGTAAACATTCAGTACTTC
TRBV19	TRBJ2-3	-	-	CASNRGDTQYF	TGTGCCAGTAACCGGGGGGATACGCAGTATTTT
TRBV6-1	TRBJ1-5	-	-	CASSEVVGGTNQPQHF	TGTGCCAGCAGTGAAGTAGTAGGGGGTACCAATCAGCCCCAGCATTTT
TRBV5-1	TRBJ2-1	-	-	CASSERSGWEQFF	TGCGCCAGCAGCGAGCGGAGTGGTTGGGAGCAGTTCTTC
TRBV5-1	TRBJ2-1	TRBD2	-	CASSFSGSSYNEQFF	TGCGCCAGCAGCTTTAGCGGGAGCTCCTACAATGAGCAGTTCTTC